The present T cell receptor (beta chain) was sequenced within a study of T cell changes during pregnancy in multiple sclerosis. Profiling relied on immunoSEQ multiplex PCR, and the TCRdb table lists in-frame clones only, not all of them. This sample has approximately 80,000 clones, with 80% to 95% found just once. This sequence originates from a female donor in good health, enrolled as a control in a pregnancy study. The sequencing used peripheral blood, collected in the second trimester of pregnancy.

This CDR3 reads CASGPGGYTF. CDR3 DNA: TGTGCCAGCGGTCCTGGCGGCTACACCTTC. The chain links TRBV27 to TRBJ1-2; D call uncertain. The germline CDR1 and CDR2 sequences are MNHEY and SMNVEV (reference sequence). Trimming cost V 8 bases and J 8 bases, with 9 bases left between them. This CDR3 region has 10 residues.